The clone carrying this T cell receptor beta chain has a handful of counts. No antigen is known for it. TCRdb's table, derived via immunoSEQ multiplex PCR, lists solely in-frame clones and lacks some. The sample has around 66,000 clones, approximately 91% seen once; the top ten hold about 11%. Between the trimmed V and J ends, which lost 6 bases and 2 bases, there was a span of 13 bases. The CDR3 has 14 amino acids. Germline CDR1 SNHLY, CDR2 FYNNEI. Time point noted: peripheral blood 6 weeks after treatment start. The sample is drawn from a study of PD-L1 blockade in urothelial cancer. On the study more broadly: Male patients with bladder-origin urothelial cancer numbered about 90% of the roughly 29. Study-wide points: Durable benefit accompanied greater 3-week expansion of tumor-associated blood clones.

The sequence came from a man aged 55 to 70 with urothelial cancer. The sequenced sample was PBMCs, obtained around atezolizumab (anti-PD-L1) treatment. The chain joins TRBV2 to TRBJ1-2; possibly TRBD1 for D (5 bases). This CDR3 is CASSEEGRNYGYTF. DNA for the CDR3: TGTGCCAGCAGCGAGGAGGGACGAAACTATGGCTACACCTTC.